The T cell receptor (beta chain) under discussion was sequenced for a study of control samples from healthy donors and cancer patients. Profiling relied on immunoSEQ multiplex PCR, and the TCRdb table lists in-frame clones only, not all of them. Of 50,000 to 75,000 clones in the sample, roughly 90% were seen once. J lost 6 bases, V lost 0 bases, and 7 bases had no gene match. CDR3 length equals 16 residues. CDR1 and CDR2 from the germline V gene are MNHNS and SASEGT. The sample comprised PBMCs. V usage is TRBV6-1 and J usage is TRBJ2-2; 7 bases fit TRBD1. This TCR was sampled from a man in his 60s with colorectal cancer. CDR3 sequence reads: CASSEALTGAPGELFF. Here the CDR3 DNA reads TGTGCCAGCAGTGAAGCCCTTACAGGGGCTCCCGGGGAGCTGTTTTTT.